Below, 20 T cell receptor beta chains from the same sample are listed, as sequenced in a study of T cell responses to AZD1222 COVID-19 vaccine. Method: immunoSEQ multiplex PCR; TCRdb's copy keeps in-frame clones and lacks some. The data hold some 70,000 clones, with 80% observed a single time. Source: peripheral blood, taken 28 days after the second AZD1222 dose. Source of these receptors: an adult who received the AZD1222 COVID-19 vaccine.

This chain uses TRBV27 with TRBJ1-2; the D gene is possibly TRBD1 (5 bases). This CDR3 has 15 residues. CDR1 and CDR2 from the germline V gene are MNHEY and SMNVEV (reference sequence). Trimming took off 3 bases at V and 8 bases at J, with 19 bases between the two ends. CDR3 region: CASSFRDGNTGGYTF. In DNA form, the CDR3 reads TGTGCCAGCAGTTTCCGGGACGGCAATACGGGAGGCTACACCTTC.

The chain joins TRBV6-5 to TRBJ2-7; D remains ambiguous. The CDR3 spans 13 residues. Per the germline V gene, CDR1 is MNHEY and CDR2 is SVGAGI. Trimming left V 6 bases short and J 5 bases short, with 14 bases between. In DNA, the CDR3 is TGTGCCAGCAGAGTAACAATAAACCACGAGCAGTACTTC. Amino acid sequence: CASRVTINHEQYF.

This chain uses TRBV4-3 with TRBJ2-3; D remains ambiguous. This CDR3 region has 15 residues. Trimming cost V 1 base and J 5 bases, with 13 bases left between them. The germline V gene has CDR1 LGHNA and CDR2 YSLEER. The CDR3 is CASSQAGLPQDTQYF. In DNA form, the CDR3 reads TGCGCCAGCAGCCAAGCCGGGCTACCCCAAGATACGCAGTATTTT.

The rearrangement links TRBV5-6 to TRBJ1-2; D is unclear. Trimming left V 0 bases short and J 1 base short, with 13 bases between. The CDR3 runs to 16 residues. CDR1 is SGHDT and CDR2 is YYEEEE in the germline V gene. CDR3 loop: CASSLGVDQLNYGYTF. In nucleotides, the CDR3 is TGTGCCAGCAGCTTGGGAGTCGACCAACTTAACTATGGCTACACCTTC.

Only one count was recorded for this clone. The chain carries TRBV6-5 and TRBJ2-7, with D perhaps TRBD1 (5 bases). V dropped 6 bases and J dropped 3 bases, with 18 bases sitting between them. Germline CDR1 MNHEY, CDR2 SVGAGI. The CDR3 is 15 residues long. The CDR3 spells CASRTPSRGNYEQYF. CDR3 in DNA: TGTGCCAGCAGGACCCCCTCTAGGGGAAACTACGAGCAGTACTTC.

Comment on this clone: The germline gene is not matched at one end of the junction; a read error may be the cause. This chain connects TRBV6-5 to TRBJ1-2, with D hard to call. The CDR3 covers 13 residues. The V gene's germline CDR1 is MNHEY and CDR2 SVGAGI. Here the CDR3 DNA reads TGTGCCAGCAGTGACTCGACGGTGTATGGCTACACCTTC. It yields the protein CASSDSTVYGYTF.

The genes are TRBV2 and TRBJ2-2; D is tentatively TRBD1 or TRBD2 (5 bases each). V gave up 7 bases and J gave up 5 bases, with 17 bases separating them. The V gene's germline CDR1 is SNHLY and CDR2 FYNNEI. The CDR3 is 15 amino acids. CDR3 amino acids: CASKLLVGVTGELFF. Written as DNA, the CDR3 is TGTGCCAGCAAACTTTTAGTGGGGGTGACCGGGGAGCTGTTTTTT. The variable domain in full, with the rest retrieved from reference TRBV2 and TRBJ2-2, is EPEVTQTPSHQVTQMGQEVILRCVPISNHLYFYWYRQILGQKVEFLVSFYNNEISEKSEIFDDQFSVERPDGSNFTLKIRSTKLEDSAMYFCASKLLVGVTGELFFGEGSRLTVL.

The chain is built from TRBV10-3 and TRBJ1-5; TRBD1 might be the D (5 bases). V lost 6 bases and J lost 5, with 14 bases in between. CDR3 length: 14 amino acids. Germline CDR1 reads ENHRY; CDR2 reads SYGVKD. The CDR3 here is CAIREDNLYQPQHF. DNA for the CDR3: TGTGCCATCAGGGAGGACAATCTTTATCAGCCCCAGCATTTT.

The rearrangement joins TRBV4-3 to TRBJ1-2; 9 bases fit TRBD1. Germline CDR1 LGHNA, CDR2 YSLEER. Trimming cost V 1 base and J 4 bases; bases outside gene matches: 4. The CDR3 loop spans 15 amino acids. Here the CDR3 reads CASSQGTGGSYGYTF. CDR3 nucleotides: TGCGCCAGCAGCCAAGGAACAGGGGGCTCCTATGGCTACACCTTC.

The chain recombines TRBV10-3 with TRBJ1-6; TRBD1 is a possible D gene (5 bases). The CDR3 consists of 14 residues. Trimming stripped 7 bases from V and 6 bases from J, with 13 bases between. The germline CDR1 and CDR2 sequences are ENHRY and SYGVKD. The CDR3 reads CAINEGRFNSPLHF. CDR3 DNA sequence: TGTGCCATCAACGAGGGACGCTTTAATTCACCCCTCCACTTT.

The rearrangement links TRBV2 to TRBJ2-7; 7 bases fit TRBD1. After removal of 5 bases from V and 0 bases from J, the junction contained 10 bases not matched to a gene. The CDR3 length is 16 residues. CDR1 is SNHLY, CDR2 FYNNEI, per germline. CDR3 protein: CASSPRTGVYSYEQYF. The CDR3 coding sequence is TGTGCCAGCAGTCCAAGGACAGGTGTTTACTCCTACGAGCAGTACTTC.

The chain recombines TRBV23-1 with TRBJ2-1, with D maybe TRBD1 (5 bases). TRBV23-1 belongs to the ORF category, with a function that is uncertain. CDR3 length equals 17 residues. Trimming took off 4 bases at V and 0 bases at J, with 16 bases between the two ends. The CDR3 coding sequence is TGCGCCAGCAGTCTACACAGGCGGAATAGCTCCTACAATGAGCAGTTCTTC. Its protein is CASSLHRRNSSYNEQFF.

V usage is TRBV4-1 and J usage is TRBJ1-5; D is possibly TRBD1 (6 bases). This CDR3 contains 18 residues. CDR1 and CDR2 from the germline V gene are MGHRA and YSYEKL. V was shortened by 2 bases and J by 0 bases, with 17 bases between the two germline ends. The CDR3 region is CASSQSPGQVDSNQPQHF. In nucleotides, the CDR3 is TGCGCCAGCAGCCAATCGCCGGGACAAGTTGATAGCAATCAGCCCCAGCATTTT.

The chain combines TRBV10-3 with TRBJ2-2; 14 bases agree with TRBD2. The length of the CDR3 is 17 residues. Germline V gives CDR1 ENHRY, CDR2 SYGVKD. The junction had 9 bases not matched to a gene; V was cut back by 6 bases and J by 6 bases. The CDR3 protein is CAIRSTSGGATAGELFF. As DNA, the CDR3 is TGTGCCATCAGGTCGACTAGCGGGGGGGCGACGGCCGGGGAGCTGTTTTTT.

The gene calls are TRBV20-1 and TRBJ1-1; D is undetermined. There are 11 residues in the CDR3. V shed 2 bases and J shed 4 bases, with 5 bases lying between them. Germline V gene lookup returns CDR1 DFQATT and CDR2 SNEGSKA (reference sequence). The CDR3 sequence: CSARPSTEAFF. Written as DNA, the CDR3 is TGCAGTGCTAGACCCTCCACTGAAGCTTTCTTT.

The chain employs TRBV12-3 or TRBV12-4 and TRBJ2-2; 8 bases fit TRBD1. CDR3 length: 13 residues. Trimming removed 7 bases from V and 6 bases from J; junction bases left unmatched: 4. The CDR3 spells CASIKQGAGELFF. For the CDR3, the DNA is TGTGCCAGCATCAAACAGGGGGCCGGGGAGCTGTTTTTT.

The CDR3 nucleotides are TGCGCCAGCTTAAGGACCGATACGAACACCGGGGAGCTGTTTTTT. Translated, it gives CASLRTDTNTGELFF. The J gene is TRBJ2-2, the V gene TRBV5-1; no definite D call. The V end lost 7 bases, the J end lost 0 bases, and 13 bases lay between the germline ends. Germline CDR1 is SGHRS and CDR2 is YFSETQ. This CDR3 region has 15 residues.

This clone was detected a few times. This chain links TRBV2 with TRBJ2-3; a possible D gene is TRBD1 (5 bases). CDR3 length: 14 amino acids. Trimming left V 7 bases short and J 0 bases short, with 11 bases between. CDR1 and CDR2 (germline): SNHLY, FYNNEI. CDR3 coding DNA: TGTGCCAGCAAAGACAGCCTAAGCACAGATACGCAGTATTTT. Its protein product is CASKDSLSTDTQYF.

The CDR3 region has the DNA TGTGCCAGCAGCTTAGGACCCGGGGGAGACACCGGGGAGCTGTTTTTT. Residues: CASSLGPGGDTGELFF. This sequence joins TRBV11-2 and TRBJ2-2, with D maybe TRBD2 (6 bases). V dropped 1 base and J dropped 3 bases, with 12 bases sitting between them. Germline CDR1 reads SGHAT; CDR2 reads FQNNGV. This CDR3 is built from 16 residues. Combining the CDR3 with reference TRBV11-2 and TRBJ2-2 gives the whole variable domain EAGVAQSPRYKIIEKRQSVAFWCNPISGHATLYWYQQILGQGPKLLIQFQNNGVVDDSQLPKDRFSAERLKGVDSTLKIQPAKLEDSAVYLCASSLGPGGDTGELFFGEGSRLTVL.

This clone was detected once. The junction shows a germline mismatch at one end, possibly a read error. In nucleotides, the CDR3 is TGTGCTAGCAGCTCTAGCGGGGGGGCCGCTCATGAGCAGTTCTTC. Its translation: CASSSSGGAAHEQFF. This sequence joins TRBV7-7 and TRBJ2-1; 12 nucleotides align to TRBD2. From germline, CDR1 is SSHAT and CDR2 FNYEAQ (reference sequence). CDR3 size: 15 residues.